A selection of T cell receptor beta chains follows, all from one sample in a study of blood T cell repertoires in COVID-19. Assay: immunoSEQ multiplex PCR; the TCRdb copy retains only in-frame clones and omits some. The repertoire holds around 200,000 clones, with 85% as singletons. Sequenced sample: PBMCs or T cells enriched from blood (not recorded which). These receptors all come from a middle-aged man who had recovered from COVID-19. The conserved cysteine and the conserved F or W are not part of the CDR3 here.

v_call,j_call,cdr3_aa
TRBV14,TRBJ2-7,ASSQYTGAYRGGEQY
TRBV4-1,TRBJ1-2,ASSQVTGGQGANYGYT
TRBV7-9,TRBJ1-3,ASSEGDSGNTIY
TRBV2,TRBJ2-7,ASSGRGTSGSRYEQY
TRBV12-2,TRBJ2-7,ASRLFKGRAYEQY
TRBV11-2,TRBJ2-7,ASSLAPAGTYEQY
TRBV3-1/TRBV3-2,TRBJ2-7,ASSQAGEQY
TRBV27,TRBJ2-7,ASSYRSSYEQY
TRBV28,TRBJ2-7,ASSFPGLKNYEQY
TRBV9,TRBJ1-3,ASSISTGWSGNTIY
TRBV5-1,TRBJ2-3,ASRLTVTDTQY
TRBV7-3,TRBJ2-2,ASSTTGDGELF
TRBV5-8,TRBJ2-5,ASSPGLGHKQETQY
TRBV5-1,TRBJ1-5,ASSFGTDNQPQH
TRBV5-6,TRBJ2-1,ASSLDSGRVYNEQF
TRBV4-2,TRBJ2-7,ASSQDYSRSEAEQY
TRBV10-3,TRBJ1-3,AIRRQGAYSGNTIY
TRBV2,TRBJ1-5,ASSPQGLSNQPQH
TRBV19,TRBJ1-1,ASREQGVKIKAF
TRBV7-9,TRBJ2-3,ASSLVERGLAGSTDTQY